The 12 T cell receptor beta chains reported below all come from one sample, sequenced in a study of blood T cell repertoires in COVID-19. The data were produced by immunoSEQ multiplex PCR, yet TCRdb's version contains in-frame clones alone and is incomplete. The sample contains about 400,000 clones, under 90% of which appear only once. Specimen: PBMCs or T cells enriched from blood (not recorded which). Receptors originate from a woman aged 30 to 39 who had recovered from COVID-19.

The chain employs TRBV11-2 and TRBJ2-2; possible D gene TRBD2, 6 bases. CDR3 length: 15 residues. V was cut by 7 bases and J by 0 bases, with 12 bases left in between. Germline assignment: CDR1 SGHAT and CDR2 FQNNGV. CDR3: CASMRGASNTGELFF. CDR3 nucleotide sequence: TGTGCCAGCATGCGGGGCGCCTCGAACACCGGGGAGCTGTTTTTT.

This clone showed up just once. The V gene is TRBV12-3 or TRBV12-4, the J gene TRBJ2-4; no clear D gene. With 6 bases removed from V and 1 base from J, the gap between germline ends came to 4 bases. The CDR3 totals 12 residues. The CDR3 bases are TGTGCCAGCAGGTCTGCCAAAAACATTCAGTACTTC. Translated, it gives CASRSAKNIQYF.

The chain recombines TRBV11-2 with TRBJ1-3, with D tentatively TRBD1 (5 bases). This CDR3 comprises 16 residues. V dropped 5 bases and J dropped 0 bases, with 14 bases sitting between them. Germline CDR1 reads SGHAT; CDR2 reads FQNNGV. CDR3 nucleotide sequence: TGTGCCAGCAGCGCGACAGAGCCTAGCTCTGGAAACACCATATATTTT. Encoded protein: CASSATEPSSGNTIYF.

In this sample, this clone turned up once. At the DNA level, this CDR3 is encoded by other sequences in the same sample as well. This rearrangement joins TRBV4-1 to TRBJ1-2; tentative D call: TRBD1 (6 bases). Germline CDR1 and CDR2: MGHRA and YSYEKL. The CDR3 extends over 15 amino acids. Trimming cost V 3 bases and J 3 bases, with 14 bases left between them. The CDR3 is CASSHSQGLYYGYTF. In DNA, the CDR3 is TGCGCCAGCAGCCACTCCCAGGGGCTTTACTATGGCTACACCTTC.

The CDR3 DNA reads as TGTGCCAGCAGTCGATGGCGGGCGACCACCGGGGAGCTGTTTTTT. Protein: CASSRWRATTGELFF. The chain joins TRBV6-2 or TRBV6-3 to TRBJ2-2; TRBD2 might be the D (5 bases). This CDR3 comprises 15 residues. V was clipped by 5 bases and J by 4 bases, with 14 bases between them. From germline, CDR1 is MNHEY and CDR2 SVGEGT.

The chain is built from TRBV12-5 and TRBJ1-5; D possibly corresponds to TRBD1 (5 bases). The V end was cut by 3 bases, the J end by 5 bases, with 8 bases between. Germline values: CDR1 LGHNT, CDR2 FRNRAP. This CDR3 has 13 residues. This CDR3 is CASGFDSDQPQHF. CDR3 nucleotide sequence: TGTGCTAGTGGTTTCGACAGCGATCAGCCCCAGCATTTT. Complete variable domain (other parts from reference TRBV12-5 and TRBJ1-5): DARVTQTPRHKVTEMGQEVTMRCQPILGHNTVFWYRQTMMQGLELLAYFRNRAPLDDSGMPKDRFSAEMPDATLATLKIQPSEPRDSAVYFCASGFDSDQPQHFGDGTRLSIL.

In DNA form, the CDR3 reads TGTGCCAGCAGCTTAATAGCGGGGGGTCAAGAGACCCAGTACTTC. Amino acids: CASSLIAGGQETQYF. This sequence joins TRBV11-2 and TRBJ2-5; TRBD2 matches 10 bases. Germline CDR1 SGHAT, CDR2 FQNNGV. With 2 bases clipped from V and 2 bases from J, the junction kept 2 bases outside the gene matches. The CDR3 spans 15 residues. The whole variable domain, filled in from reference TRBV11-2 and TRBJ2-5, reads EAGVAQSPRYKIIEKRQSVAFWCNPISGHATLYWYQQILGQGPKLLIQFQNNGVVDDSQLPKDRFSAERLKGVDSTLKIQPAKLEDSAVYLCASSLIAGGQETQYFGPGTRLLVL.

V is TRBV19 and J is TRBJ2-7; D is perhaps TRBD1 (6 bases). The CDR3 totals 14 residues. Deletions cut 6 bases from V and 3 bases from J, with 15 bases between. Germline V gene data show CDR1 as LNHDA and CDR2 as SQIVND (reference sequence). The CDR3 protein is CASRQTGLSYEQYF. The CDR3 DNA sequence: TGTGCCAGTAGGCAGACAGGTTTAAGCTACGAGCAGTACTTC. Filled out from reference TRBV19 and TRBJ2-7, the complete variable domain reads DGGITQSPKYLFRKEGQNVTLSCEQNLNHDAMYWYRQDPGQGLRLIYYSQIVNDFQKGDIAEGYSVSREKKESFPLTVTSAQKNPTAFYLCASRQTGLSYEQYFGPGTRLTVT.

The rearrangement uses TRBV7-2 and TRBJ2-3, with a possible D match to TRBD2 (5 bases). Germline assignment: CDR1 SGHTA and CDR2 FQGNSA. The V end lost 3 bases, the J end lost 4 bases, and 14 bases lay between the germline ends. The CDR3 runs to 15 residues. The CDR3 spells CASSLTGSIADTQYF. For the CDR3, the DNA is TGTGCCAGCAGCTTGACGGGGTCCATCGCAGATACGCAGTATTTT.

The V and J genes are TRBV18 and TRBJ2-6, with 7 bases lining up with TRBD1. Trimming cost V 0 bases and J 0 bases; bases outside gene matches: 8. The V gene's germline CDR1 is KGHSH and CDR2 LQKENI. CDR3 length: 19 amino acids. CDR3 protein: CASSPPGRGIFSGANVLTF. CDR3 DNA: TGTGCCAGCTCACCACCGGGCAGGGGGATTTTCTCTGGGGCCAACGTCCTGACTTTC.

This clone showed up just once. The genes are TRBV19 and TRBJ1-2; TRBD1 agrees at 10 bases. This CDR3 is 18 amino acids long. The V segment lost 7 bases and the J segment 0 bases; nucleotides outside the gene matches: 14. Germline lookup yields CDR1 LNHDA and CDR2 SQIVND (reference sequence). In DNA form, the CDR3 reads TGTGCCAGTAACCACCTCCGGGACAGGGGAATAGCTAACTATGGCTACACCTTC. Residues: CASNHLRDRGIANYGYTF.

The rearrangement links TRBV7-3 to TRBJ2-3; 7 nucleotides match TRBD1. CDR3 length: 19 amino acids. The germline CDR1 and CDR2 sequences are SGHTA and FQGTGA. The junction had 12 bases not matched to a gene; V was cut back by 0 bases and J by 0 bases. The CDR3 protein is CASSLTHSGATGSTDTQYF. Written as DNA, the CDR3 is TGTGCCAGCAGCTTAACTCACTCCGGAGCGACAGGGAGCACAGATACGCAGTATTTT.